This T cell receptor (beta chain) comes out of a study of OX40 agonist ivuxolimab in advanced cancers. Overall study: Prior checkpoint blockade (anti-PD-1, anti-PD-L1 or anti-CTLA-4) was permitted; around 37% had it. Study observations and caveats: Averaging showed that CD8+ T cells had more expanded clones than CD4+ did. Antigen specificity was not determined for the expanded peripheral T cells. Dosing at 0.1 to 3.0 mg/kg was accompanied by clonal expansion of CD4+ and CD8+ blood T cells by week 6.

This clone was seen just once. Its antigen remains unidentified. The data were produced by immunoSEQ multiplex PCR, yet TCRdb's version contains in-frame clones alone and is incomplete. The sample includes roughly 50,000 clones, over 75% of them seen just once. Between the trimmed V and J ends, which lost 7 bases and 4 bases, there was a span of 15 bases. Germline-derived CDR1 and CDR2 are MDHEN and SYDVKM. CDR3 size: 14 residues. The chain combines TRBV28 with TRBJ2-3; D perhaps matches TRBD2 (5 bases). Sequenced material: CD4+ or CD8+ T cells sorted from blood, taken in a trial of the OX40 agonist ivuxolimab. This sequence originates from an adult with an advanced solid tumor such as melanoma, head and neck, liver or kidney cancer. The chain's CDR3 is CASKKDGNSDTQYF. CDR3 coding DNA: TGTGCCAGCAAGAAGGACGGGAACTCAGATACGCAGTATTTT.